This T cell receptor beta chain was obtained from a study of blood T cell repertoires in COVID-19. The data were produced by immunoSEQ multiplex PCR, yet TCRdb's version contains in-frame clones alone and is incomplete. The data contain about 380,000 clones, approximately 88% of them seen just once; the ten biggest clones take up approximately 1.2%. The CDR3 sequence is 16 residues long. Germline V gives CDR1 SGHTA, CDR2 FQGNSA. The V end was cut by 0 bases, the J end by 5 bases, with 15 bases between. The genes are TRBV7-2 and TRBJ2-3; tentative D call: TRBD2 (6 bases). Material for sequencing was peripheral blood. The receptor was isolated from a man aged 40-55 years with acute or convalescent COVID-19. The CDR3 DNA follows: TGTGCCAGCAGCTTAGCGCTTGGGGGGAACGGAGATACGCAGTATTTT. This encodes CASSLALGGNGDTQYF.